This T cell receptor beta chain came from a study of OX40 agonist ivuxolimab in advanced cancers. The CDR3 spans 12 residues. Trimming shortened V by 3 bases and J by 5 bases, and 10 bases separated the two germline ends. CDR1 is GTSNPN and CDR2 is SVGIG in the germline V gene (reference sequence). At cycle 4 day 1, cycle 7 day 1, and baseline, blood was sampled. Clones were read by immunoSEQ multiplex PCR, and TCRdb kept only the in-frame ones, dropping some. The sample shows tens of thousands of clones, about 81% of them seen only once. The clonotype comes from an adult with an advanced solid tumor such as melanoma, head and neck, liver or kidney cancer. The sample here was CD4+ or CD8+ T cells sorted from blood, taken in a trial of the OX40 agonist ivuxolimab. The chain carries TRBV30 and TRBJ1-1, with unresolved D. The CDR3 bases are TGTGCCTGGAGGGTGGTGCAGACTGAAGCTTTCTTT. Its protein is CAWRVVQTEAFF.